The sample holds a few counts of the clone carrying this T cell receptor (beta chain). Its target is not known. TCRdb reprocessed the reads via MiXCR and lists one record per CDR3 protein. The sample lists about 190,000 distinct CDR3 sequences; 28% were seen once. The data were obtained in a study of T cell repertoires in cytomegalovirus infection. Study-wide background: A matching HLA type, together with CMV infection, was signaled by public TCR beta signatures.

General study findings and limits: Carriage of CMV together with the relevant HLA was identifiable through cumulative public TCR beta family frequency. The ex vivo response showed dominance by HLA-C-restricted CMV-specific TCR beta clonotypes.

Sequencing was carried out using PBMCs. The receptor was derived from a human donor in good health (CMV status not recorded). Some clones in this sample may be carry-over from other donors' samples.

The CDR3 DNA reads TGCAGCGTTGCAGGGGCTATCACAGATACGCAGTATTTT. This sequence encodes CSVAGAITDTQYF. The V gene is TRBV29-1, the J gene TRBJ2-3; D might be TRBD1 (6 bases). Germline CDR1 SQVTM, CDR2 ANQGSEA. This CDR3 is built from 13 residues. Deletions cut 4 bases from V and 2 bases from J, with 10 bases between.